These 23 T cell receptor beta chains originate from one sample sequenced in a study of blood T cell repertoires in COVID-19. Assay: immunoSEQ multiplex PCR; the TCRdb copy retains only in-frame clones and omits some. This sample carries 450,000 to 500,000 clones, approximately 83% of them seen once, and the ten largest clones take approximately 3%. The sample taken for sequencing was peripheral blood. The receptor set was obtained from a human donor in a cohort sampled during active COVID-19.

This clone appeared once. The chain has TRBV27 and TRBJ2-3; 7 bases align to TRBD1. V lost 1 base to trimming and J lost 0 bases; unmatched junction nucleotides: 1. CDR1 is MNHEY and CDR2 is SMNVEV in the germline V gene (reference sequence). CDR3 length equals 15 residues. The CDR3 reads CASSLWGQSTDTQYF. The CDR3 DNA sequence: TGTGCCAGCAGTTTATGGGGACAGAGCACAGATACGCAGTATTTT.

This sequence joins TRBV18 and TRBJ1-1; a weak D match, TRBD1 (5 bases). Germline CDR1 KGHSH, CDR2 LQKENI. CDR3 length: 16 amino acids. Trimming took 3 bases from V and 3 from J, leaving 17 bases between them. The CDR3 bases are TGTGCCAGCTCACCGTGGGGCGCAGAAGGGGACACTGAAGCTTTCTTT. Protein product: CASSPWGAEGDTEAFF. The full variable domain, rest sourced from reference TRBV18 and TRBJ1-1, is NAGVMQNPRHLVRRRGQEARLRCSPMKGHSHVYWYRQLPEEGLKFMVYLQKENIIDESGMPKERFSAEFPKEGPSILRIQQVVRGDSAAYFCASSPWGAEGDTEAFFGQGTRLTVV.

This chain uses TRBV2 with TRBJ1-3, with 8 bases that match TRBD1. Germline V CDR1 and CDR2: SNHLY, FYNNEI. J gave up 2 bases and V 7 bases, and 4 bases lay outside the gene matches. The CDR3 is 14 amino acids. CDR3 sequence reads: CASKQGGAGNTIYF. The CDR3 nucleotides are TGTGCCAGCAAACAGGGGGGGGCTGGAAACACCATATATTTT. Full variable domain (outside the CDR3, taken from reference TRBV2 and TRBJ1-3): EPEVTQTPSHQVTQMGQEVILRCVPISNHLYFYWYRQILGQKVEFLVSFYNNEISEKSEIFDDQFSVERPDGSNFTLKIRSTKLEDSAMYFCASKQGGAGNTIYFGEGSWLTVV.

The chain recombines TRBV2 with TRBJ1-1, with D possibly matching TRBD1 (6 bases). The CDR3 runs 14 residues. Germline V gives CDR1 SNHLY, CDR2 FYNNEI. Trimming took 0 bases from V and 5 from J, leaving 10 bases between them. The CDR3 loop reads CASSEAGHTTEAFF. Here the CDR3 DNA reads TGTGCCAGCAGTGAAGCGGGACATACAACTGAAGCTTTCTTT.

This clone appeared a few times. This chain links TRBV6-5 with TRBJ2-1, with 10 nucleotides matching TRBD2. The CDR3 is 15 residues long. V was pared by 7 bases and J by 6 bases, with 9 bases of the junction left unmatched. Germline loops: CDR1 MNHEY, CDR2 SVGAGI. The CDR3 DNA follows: TGTGCCAGCACCCCGGCGCTAGCGGGAGCCAATGAGCAGTTCTTC. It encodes CASTPALAGANEQFF.

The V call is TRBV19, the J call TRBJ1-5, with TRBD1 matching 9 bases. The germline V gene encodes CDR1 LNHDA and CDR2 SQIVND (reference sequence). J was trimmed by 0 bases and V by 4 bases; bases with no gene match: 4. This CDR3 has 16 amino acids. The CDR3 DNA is TGTGCCAGTAGTACCAGGACAGGGGTTAGCAATCAGCCCCAGCATTTT. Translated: CASSTRTGVSNQPQHF.

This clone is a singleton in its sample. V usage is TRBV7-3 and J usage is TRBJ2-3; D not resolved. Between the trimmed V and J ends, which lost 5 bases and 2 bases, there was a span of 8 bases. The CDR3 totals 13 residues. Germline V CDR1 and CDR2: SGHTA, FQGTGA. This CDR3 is CASSLFHTDTQYF. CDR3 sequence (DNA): TGTGCCAGCAGCCTATTTCACACAGATACGCAGTATTTT.

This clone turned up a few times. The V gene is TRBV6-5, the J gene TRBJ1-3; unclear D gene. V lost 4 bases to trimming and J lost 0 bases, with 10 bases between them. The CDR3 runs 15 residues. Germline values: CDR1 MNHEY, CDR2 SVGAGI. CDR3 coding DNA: TGTGCCAGCAGTTCCAACCCAGGCTCTGGAAACACCATATATTTT. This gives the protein CASSSNPGSGNTIYF.

The CDR3 DNA follows: TGTGCCAGCACCGACGACTACCAGAGCTCCTACAATGAGCAGTTCTTC. This codes for CASTDDYQSSYNEQFF. J is TRBJ2-1 and V is TRBV7-8; weak D call: TRBD2 (5 bases). Trimming left V 7 bases short and J 0 bases short, with 16 bases between. The CDR3 runs 16 residues. Germline loops: CDR1 SGHVS, CDR2 FQNEAQ.

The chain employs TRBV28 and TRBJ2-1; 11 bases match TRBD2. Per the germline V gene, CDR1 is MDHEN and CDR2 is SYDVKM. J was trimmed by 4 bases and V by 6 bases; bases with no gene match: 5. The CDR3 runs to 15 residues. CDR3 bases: TGTGCCAGCAGATTCACTAGCGGGAGTTACAATGAGCAGTTCTTC. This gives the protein CASRFTSGSYNEQFF.

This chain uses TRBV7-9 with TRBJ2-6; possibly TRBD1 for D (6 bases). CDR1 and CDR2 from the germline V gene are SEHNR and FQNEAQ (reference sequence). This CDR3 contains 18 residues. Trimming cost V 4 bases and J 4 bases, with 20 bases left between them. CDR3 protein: CASSSRTVGLGGANVLTF. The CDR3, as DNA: TGTGCCAGCAGCTCCCGGACAGTAGGCTTGGGCGGGGCCAACGTCCTGACTTTC.

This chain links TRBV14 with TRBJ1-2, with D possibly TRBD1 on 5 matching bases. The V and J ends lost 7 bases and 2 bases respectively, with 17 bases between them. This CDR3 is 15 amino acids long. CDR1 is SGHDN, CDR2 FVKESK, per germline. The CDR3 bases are TGTGCCAGCACGAAAGGGGAGGGACCCAACTATGGCTACACCTTC. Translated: CASTKGEGPNYGYTF.

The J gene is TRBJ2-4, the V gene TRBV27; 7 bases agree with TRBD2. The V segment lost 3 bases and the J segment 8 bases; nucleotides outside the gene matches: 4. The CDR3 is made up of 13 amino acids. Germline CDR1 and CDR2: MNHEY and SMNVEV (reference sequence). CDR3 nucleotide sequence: TGTGCCAGCAGTTTTGTGGGAGGGTACATTCAGTACTTC. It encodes CASSFVGGYIQYF.

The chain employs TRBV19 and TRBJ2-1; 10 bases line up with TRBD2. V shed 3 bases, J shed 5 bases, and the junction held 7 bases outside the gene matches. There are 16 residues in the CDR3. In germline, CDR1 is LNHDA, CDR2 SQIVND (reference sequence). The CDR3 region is CASSMSGRVGDNEQFF. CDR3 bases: TGTGCCAGTAGTATGAGCGGGAGGGTTGGCGACAATGAGCAGTTCTTC.

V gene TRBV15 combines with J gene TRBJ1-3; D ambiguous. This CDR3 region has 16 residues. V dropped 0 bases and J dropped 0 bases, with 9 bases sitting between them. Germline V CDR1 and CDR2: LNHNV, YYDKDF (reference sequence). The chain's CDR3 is CATSRDPGGSGNTIYF. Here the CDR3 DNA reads TGTGCCACCAGCAGAGATCCCGGCGGCTCTGGAAACACCATATATTTT.

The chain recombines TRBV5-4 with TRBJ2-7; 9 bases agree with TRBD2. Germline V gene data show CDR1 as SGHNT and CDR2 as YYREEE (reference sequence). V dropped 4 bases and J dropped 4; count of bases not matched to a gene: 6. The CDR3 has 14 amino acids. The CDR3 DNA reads TGTGCCAGCAGCATTAGCGGGAGTATATACGAGCAGTACTTC. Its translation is CASSISGSIYEQYF.

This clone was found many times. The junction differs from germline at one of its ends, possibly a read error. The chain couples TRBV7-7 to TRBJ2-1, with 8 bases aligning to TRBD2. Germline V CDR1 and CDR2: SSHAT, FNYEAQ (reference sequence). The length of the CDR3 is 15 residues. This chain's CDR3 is CASSLGGRGDDEQFF. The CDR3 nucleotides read TGTGCTAGCAGCTTAGGAGGGCGGGGGGACGATGAGCAGTTCTTC. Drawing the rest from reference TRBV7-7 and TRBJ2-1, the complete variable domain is GAGVSQSPRYKVTKRGQDVTLRCDPISSHATLYWYQQALGQGPEFLTYFNYEAQPDKSGLPSDRFSAERPEGSISTLTIQRTEQRDSAMYRCASSLGGRGDDEQFFGPGTRLTVL.

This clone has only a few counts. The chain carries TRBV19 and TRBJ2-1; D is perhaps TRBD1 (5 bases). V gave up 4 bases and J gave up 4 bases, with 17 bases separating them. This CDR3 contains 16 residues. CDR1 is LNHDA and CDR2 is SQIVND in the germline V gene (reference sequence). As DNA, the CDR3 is TGTGCCAGTAGTACTTTCCAGGGCCTCATTTACAATGAGCAGTTCTTC. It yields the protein CASSTFQGLIYNEQFF.

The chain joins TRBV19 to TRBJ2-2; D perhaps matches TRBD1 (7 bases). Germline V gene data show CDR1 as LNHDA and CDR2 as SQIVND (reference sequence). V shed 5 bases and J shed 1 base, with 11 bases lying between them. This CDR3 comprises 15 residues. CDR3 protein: CASSAGQWNTGELFF. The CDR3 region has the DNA TGTGCCAGTAGTGCGGGACAGTGGAACACCGGGGAGCTGTTTTTT.

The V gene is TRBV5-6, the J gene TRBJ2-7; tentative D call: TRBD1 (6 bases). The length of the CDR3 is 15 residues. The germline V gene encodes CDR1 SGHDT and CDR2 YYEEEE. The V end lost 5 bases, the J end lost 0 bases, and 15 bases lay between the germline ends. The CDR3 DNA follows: TGTGCCAGCAGTACCAGGGGCCGGAGCTCCTACGAGCAGTACTTC. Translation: CASSTRGRSSYEQYF.

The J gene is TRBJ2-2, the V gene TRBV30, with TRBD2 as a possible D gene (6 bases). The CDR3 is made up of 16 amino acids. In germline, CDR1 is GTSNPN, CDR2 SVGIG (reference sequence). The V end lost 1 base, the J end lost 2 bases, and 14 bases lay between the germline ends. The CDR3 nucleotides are TGTGCCTGGAGTGGGGGAATAGCGGAAAACACCGGGGAGCTGTTTTTT. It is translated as CAWSGGIAENTGELFF. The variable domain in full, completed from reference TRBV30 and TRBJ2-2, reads SQTIHQWPATLVQPVGSPLSLECTVEGTSNPNLYWYRQAAGRGLQLLFYSVGIGQISSEVPQNLSASRPQDRQFILSSKKLLLSDSGFYLCAWSGGIAENTGELFFGEGSRLTVL.

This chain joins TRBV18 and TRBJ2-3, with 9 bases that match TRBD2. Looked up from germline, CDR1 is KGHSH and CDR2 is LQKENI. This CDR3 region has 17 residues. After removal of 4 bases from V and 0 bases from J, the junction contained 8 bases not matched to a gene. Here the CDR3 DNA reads TGTGCCAGCTCACACAGCGGGAGGACCACTAGCACAGATACGCAGTATTTT. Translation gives CASSHSGRTTSTDTQYF.

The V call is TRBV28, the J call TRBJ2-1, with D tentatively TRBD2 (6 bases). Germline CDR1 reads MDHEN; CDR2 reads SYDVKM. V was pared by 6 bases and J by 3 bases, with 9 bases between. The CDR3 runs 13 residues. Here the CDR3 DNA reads TGTGCCAGCAGCGGGAGTGGCTACAATGAGCAGTTCTTC. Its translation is CASSGSGYNEQFF.